The 30 T cell receptor beta chains reported below all come from one sample, sequenced in a study of Graves' ophthalmopathy and Graves' hyperthyroidism. Amplified TCR beta CDR3 regions were obtained using RNA transcripts as template. First-round RT-PCR employed HTBI primers, with a second-round multiplex PCR after it. A single record per CDR3 protein comes from TCRdb applying MiXCR to the multiplex PCR reads. Of about 600,000 distinct CDR3 sequences listed, approximately 35% are singletons. Source material: peripheral blood or thyroid tissue (not recorded which). These receptors originate from an adult man with Graves' hyperthyroidism.

This chain's CDR3 is CASRFMGREEKLFF. CDR3 nucleotides: TGTGCCAGCAGATTTATGGGGCGCGAGGAAAAACTGTTTTTT. The chain joins TRBV6-1 to TRBJ1-4; D is possibly TRBD1 (5 bases). The CDR3 spans 14 residues. The germline V and J ends were trimmed by 6 bases and 8 bases, with 16 bases remaining between them. Germline V CDR1 and CDR2: MNHNS, SASEGT.

This clonotype was seen only once. The chain employs TRBV7-9 and TRBJ2-2, with 7 bases that match TRBD2. The CDR3 sequence is 21 residues long. Germline CDR1 and CDR2: SEHNR and FQNEAQ (reference sequence). The V gene end was trimmed by 7 bases and the J gene end by 0 bases; junction bases not matched to a gene: 23. In DNA, the CDR3 is TGTGCCAGCACCGAAGAATCGATCCCTATGCGGGGGTCAACGAACACCGGGGAGCTGTTTTTT. As protein: CASTEESIPMRGSTNTGELFF.

The chain recombines TRBV7-6 with TRBJ1-4, with D possibly being TRBD1 (5 bases). V was clipped by 1 base and J by 1 base, with 22 bases between them. This CDR3 has 20 amino acids. In germline, CDR1 is SGHVS, CDR2 FNYEAQ. The CDR3 loop is CASSLVRRAHGTGTNEKLFF. The CDR3 region has the DNA TGTGCCAGCAGCTTAGTCCGTAGGGCACATGGGACGGGAACTAATGAAAAACTGTTTTTT.

In this sample, this clonotype turned up many times. This chain connects TRBV29-1 to TRBJ1-1; 8 bases line up with TRBD1. CDR3 length: 12 residues. The germline V gene encodes CDR1 SQVTM and CDR2 ANQGSEA. V lost 7 bases, J lost 5 bases, and 6 bases stayed unmatched. CDR3 amino acids: CSGTGLGTEAFF. The CDR3 nucleotides read TGCAGCGGGACAGGGTTGGGGACTGAAGCTTTCTTT.

The table lists this clonotype with many counts. V and J are TRBV5-1 and TRBJ2-5; D is uncertain. The length of the CDR3 is 11 residues. CDR1 is SGHRS, CDR2 YFSETQ, per germline. V lost 2 bases, J lost 10 bases, and 9 bases lay in between. CDR3: CASSFGMGQYF. As DNA, the CDR3 is TGCGCCAGCAGCTTTGGAATGGGCCAGTACTTC.

The chain carries TRBV5-4 and TRBJ2-5; the D gene is possibly TRBD1 (5 bases). CDR1 is SGHNT and CDR2 is YYREEE in the germline V gene (reference sequence). V was trimmed by 3 bases and J by 3 bases, leaving 15 bases between them. The CDR3 runs 15 residues. CDR3: CASSSRVHSEETQYF. The CDR3 bases are TGTGCCAGCAGCTCCAGGGTCCACTCTGAAGAGACCCAGTACTTC.

V is TRBV7-9 and J is TRBJ2-3; D possibly corresponds to TRBD1 (6 bases). V shed 7 bases and J shed 7 bases, with 21 bases lying between them. Germline-derived CDR1 and CDR2 are SEHNR and FQNEAQ (reference sequence). This CDR3 comprises 15 residues. This chain's CDR3 is CASTDSSLGTNTQYF. The CDR3 DNA sequence: TGTGCCAGCACCGACAGTTCCCTGGGGACAAATACGCAGTATTTT.

This sequence joins TRBV7-4 and TRBJ2-7; 7 bases fit TRBD2. CDR1 and CDR2 (germline): SGHVT, SQSDAQ. The CDR3 sequence is 14 residues long. The ends lost 3 bases at V and 4 bases at J; junction bases unmatched: 6. CDR3 DNA: TGTGCCAGCAGCTTTGAGGGAGGGGAATACGAGCAGTACTTC. Translating it yields CASSFEGGEYEQYF.

This clonotype was seen at least ten times. J is TRBJ1-2 and V is TRBV5-8; D gene unclear. Germline V gene sequence: CDR1 SGHTS, CDR2 YDEGEE. Trimming pared 4 bases from V and 4 bases from J, leaving 8 bases between. The CDR3 contains 12 residues. CDR3 bases: TGTGCCAGCAGCCTGGATGCCTATGGCTACACCTTC. Its translation: CASSLDAYGYTF.

Comments on this clonotype: A much bigger clone sits one base away, suggesting this may be a read error. The chain has TRBV20-1 and TRBJ2-7, with D possibly being TRBD1 (5 bases). V gave up 5 bases and J gave up 6 bases, with 23 bases separating them. The CDR3 has 15 amino acids. Germline V gives CDR1 DFQATT, CDR2 SNEGSKA (reference sequence). CDR3 DNA: TGCAGTGCTCCGTTCATAGGGGCCCCTTCGGGCGAGCAGTACTTC. It codes for CSAPFIGAPSGEQYF.

V gene TRBV20-1 combines with J gene TRBJ1-1; D gene uncertain. The CDR3 loop spans 13 amino acids. V was pared by 2 bases and J by 5 bases, with 12 bases between. CDR1 is DFQATT, CDR2 SNEGSKA, per germline (reference sequence). The CDR3: CSARTGLGTEAFF. For the CDR3, the DNA is TGCAGTGCTAGAACGGGGTTGGGTACTGAAGCTTTCTTT.

V is TRBV28 and J is TRBJ2-7; 7 bases align to TRBD1. Per the germline V gene, CDR1 is MDHEN and CDR2 is SYDVKM. CDR3 length: 15 residues. V dropped 8 bases and J dropped 2; count of bases not matched to a gene: 12. CDR3: CASGTGTAIAYEQYF. The CDR3 coding sequence is TGTGCCAGCGGTACCGGGACAGCAATCGCCTACGAGCAGTACTTC.

The chain uses TRBV29-1 and TRBJ1-5, with D uncertain. V lost 3 bases to trimming and J lost 2 bases, with 8 bases between them. This CDR3 contains 13 residues. Germline V gene sequence: CDR1 SQVTM, CDR2 ANQGSEA. DNA for the CDR3: TGCAGCGTTGAGTCGCAGCGCAATCAGCCCCAGCATTTT. As protein: CSVESQRNQPQHF.

This clonotype was seen many times. A junction end diverges from the germline sequence, so it may reflect a read error. The CDR3 DNA sequence: TGTGCCAGCAGTAGCACAGTGGGCCTCTTT. It yields the protein CASSSTVGLF. The gene calls are TRBV7-9 and TRBJ1-1; D unresolved. The CDR3 runs to 10 residues. Germline V lookup: CDR1 SEHNR, CDR2 FQNEAQ (reference sequence). Looking up the rest from reference TRBV7-9 and TRBJ1-1 gives the full variable domain: DTGVSQNPRHKITKRGQNVTFRCDPISEHNRLYWYRQTLGQGPEFLTYFQNEAQLEKSRLLSDRFSAERPKGSFSTLEIQRTEQGDSAMYLCASSSTVGLFGQGTRLTVV.

This clonotype showed up many times. This chain links TRBV2 with TRBJ1-6, with TRBD1 identical over 10 bases. V lost 2 bases to trimming and J lost 0 bases; unmatched junction nucleotides: 7. The CDR3 is 19 residues long. In germline, CDR1 is SNHLY, CDR2 FYNNEI. Here the CDR3 DNA reads TGTGCCAGCAGTGAATGGTGGGACAGGGGACTCTCCTATAATTCACCCCTCCACTTT. This gives the protein CASSEWWDRGLSYNSPLHF.

The V gene is TRBV30, the J gene TRBJ2-2; D not resolved. The germline CDR1 and CDR2 sequences are GTSNPN and SVGIG (reference sequence). The CDR3 contains 13 residues. V was pared by 8 bases and J by 2 bases, with 12 bases between. The CDR3 DNA follows: TGTGCCACGGTCGGACGAAACACCGGGGAGCTGTTTTTT. Amino acid sequence: CATVGRNTGELFF.

V and J are TRBV20-1 and TRBJ2-3; weak D call: TRBD1 (6 bases). This CDR3 is 13 amino acids long. CDR1 is DFQATT and CDR2 is SNEGSKA in the germline V gene (reference sequence). V was pared by 6 bases and J by 0 bases, with 10 bases between. Written as DNA, the CDR3 is TGCAGTGCCTGGGACACTAGCACAGATACGCAGTATTTT. Translated: CSAWDTSTDTQYF.

This chain connects TRBV20-1 to TRBJ2-1; D is possibly TRBD2 (5 bases). Trimming pared 1 base from V and 9 bases from J, leaving 10 bases between. The CDR3 extends over 12 amino acids. Per germline, CDR1 DFQATT and CDR2 SNEGSKA (reference sequence). CDR3 in DNA: TGCAGTGCTAGAGTCGGGGTGCCTGAGCAGTTCTTC. It yields the protein CSARVGVPEQFF.

This clonotype was recorded at least ten times. The chain has TRBV29-1 and TRBJ2-7, with D maybe TRBD2 (6 bases). CDR1 SQVTM and CDR2 ANQGSEA come from the germline V gene. There are 13 residues in the CDR3. V shed 1 base and J shed 5 bases, with 12 bases lying between them. The CDR3 region is CSVEGGASHEQYF. The CDR3 DNA is TGCAGCGTTGAAGGCGGGGCGAGCCACGAGCAGTACTTC.

V and J are TRBV7-4 and TRBJ1-6, with a tentative D call TRBD1 (6 bases). This CDR3 spans 14 amino acids. Germline CDR1 is SGHVT and CDR2 is SQSDAQ. V dropped 3 bases and J dropped 8 bases, with 11 bases sitting between them. The CDR3 reads CASSFEAGDSPLHF. CDR3 DNA: TGTGCCAGCAGCTTTGAGGCAGGGGATTCACCCCTCCACTTT.

This clonotype was observed at least ten times. The genes are TRBV2 and TRBJ1-2; unclear D gene. With 4 bases removed from V and 3 bases from J, the gap between germline ends came to 12 bases. The CDR3 loop spans 14 amino acids. In germline, CDR1 is SNHLY, CDR2 FYNNEI. This CDR3 reads CASSAAGLDYGYTF. CDR3 sequence (DNA): TGTGCCAGCAGTGCGGCAGGTTTGGACTATGGCTACACCTTC.

In its sample, this clonotype was seen many times. J is TRBJ2-7 and V is TRBV20-1; TRBD2 agrees at 7 bases. After removal of 6 bases from V and 4 bases from J, the junction contained 15 bases not matched to a gene. CDR3 size: 15 residues. CDR1 DFQATT and CDR2 SNEGSKA come from the germline V gene (reference sequence). The CDR3 nucleotides read TGCAGTGCCCTAGGGAGGGCGGCCTTGGAGTACGAGCAGTACTTC. Translated: CSALGRAALEYEQYF.

In its sample, this clonotype was seen many times. The V and J genes are TRBV29-1 and TRBJ2-5; TRBD2 aligns across 7 bases. The CDR3 extends over 13 amino acids. The germline V gene encodes CDR1 SQVTM and CDR2 ANQGSEA. V lost 7 bases to trimming and J lost 5 bases; unmatched junction nucleotides: 10. The CDR3 is CSAQMWGGETQYF. The CDR3 DNA reads TGCAGCGCACAGATGTGGGGGGGGGAGACCCAGTACTTC.

J is TRBJ1-1 and V is TRBV6-1; D is unresolved. Germline CDR1 reads MNHNS; CDR2 reads SASEGT. This CDR3 region has 14 residues. Deletions cut 5 bases from V and 1 base from J, with 11 bases between. The CDR3 coding sequence is TGTGCCAGCAGTTTATTGGCGGGGAACACTGAAGCTTTCTTT. It translates to CASSLLAGNTEAFF.

The sample holds one count of this clonotype. J is TRBJ1-1 and V is TRBV30; the D is unclear. V shed 2 bases and J shed 6 bases, with 10 bases lying between them. Germline lookup yields CDR1 GTSNPN and CDR2 SVGIG (reference sequence). The CDR3 length is 12 residues. The CDR3 DNA follows: TGTGCCTGGAGTCGCCTCGTCGCTGAAGCTTTCTTT. Protein product: CAWSRLVAEAFF.

This clonotype was observed many times. The DNA of the CDR3 is TGTGCCACCAGTGATTTCAGGACAGGGTACCAAGAGACCCAGTACTTC. This translates into CATSDFRTGYQETQYF. The J gene is TRBJ2-5, the V gene TRBV24-1; 8 nucleotides agree with TRBD1. The ends lost 1 base at V and 0 bases at J; junction bases unmatched: 3. Germline V lookup: CDR1 KGHDR, CDR2 SFDVKD. This CDR3 is built from 16 residues.

The CDR3 region has the DNA TGTGCCAGCAGTGAAGGCAGGGGGGGAACCATGAACACTGAAGCTTTCTTT. Translated: CASSEGRGGTMNTEAFF. The gene calls are TRBV2 and TRBJ1-1; 7 bases fit TRBD1. Trimming took 1 base from V and 0 from J; bases not matched to a gene: 8. Germline lookup yields CDR1 SNHLY and CDR2 FYNNEI. The CDR3 sequence is 17 residues long.

This clonotype was seen just once. The CDR3 ends on some other residue instead of the conserved phenylalanine or tryptophan, so this is likely a read error. The rearrangement joins TRBV10-3 to TRBJ1-1; TRBD1 is a possible D gene (6 bases). Germline CDR1 reads ENHRY; CDR2 reads SYGVKD. This CDR3 spans 17 amino acids. V lost 2 bases, J lost 0 bases, and 16 bases lay in between. DNA of the CDR3: TGTGCCATCAGTGAGCGGGGGGGCTATCAATTGAACACTGAAGCTTTCCTT. It specifies CAISERGGYQLNTEAFL.

This clonotype was counted many times. As DNA, the CDR3 is TGTGCCAGCAGCTTAGGGGCGCAGCTATCACCTAGCTACGAGCAGTACTTC. Translated, it gives CASSLGAQLSPSYEQYF. The rearrangement uses TRBV13 and TRBJ2-7; D is uncertain. Germline assignment: CDR1 PRHDT and CDR2 FYEKMQ (reference sequence). The CDR3 consists of 17 residues. Deletions cut 0 bases from V and 3 bases from J, with 18 bases between.

On this clonotype itself: This could be a read error, since a much larger clone is one nucleotide away. The CDR3 protein is CASSQEGQGGYEQFF. DNA of the CDR3: TGCGCCAGCAGCCAAGAAGGACAGGGAGGCTACGAGCAGTTCTTC. The V call is TRBV2, the J call TRBJ2-7; 8 bases are a match to TRBD1. The J call is in doubt because the DNA end fits TRBJ2-1 better. The CDR3 is 15 amino acids. Germline CDR1 SNHLY, CDR2 FYNNEI.